The 3 T cell receptor beta chains below were found in one sample sequenced in a study of blood T cell repertoires in COVID-19. Clones were sequenced by immunoSEQ multiplex PCR, and TCRdb holds only the in-frame ones, with some missing. The sample has roughly 360,000 clones; 75% to 90% are singletons. The material sequenced was PBMCs or T cells enriched from blood (not recorded which). The receptors come from a woman aged 45-65 years who had recovered from COVID-19.

V gene TRBV9 combines with J gene TRBJ1-1; D not certain. Trimming took off 4 bases at V and 1 base at J, with 11 bases between the two ends. This CDR3 is built from 14 residues. Germline CDR1 is SGDLS and CDR2 is YYNGEE. CDR3 sequence reads: CASSPRRGNTEAFF. Here the CDR3 DNA reads TGTGCCAGCAGCCCCCGACGGGGGAACACTGAAGCTTTCTTT.

To note about this clone: This sample also contains other DNA sequences that code for the same CDR3. This rearrangement joins TRBV5-1 to TRBJ1-2; D gene ambiguous. The CDR3 spans 13 residues. Trimming pared 0 bases from V and 2 bases from J, leaving 5 bases between. In germline, CDR1 is SGHRS, CDR2 YFSETQ. CDR3 in DNA: TGCGCCAGCAGCTTGGATAGAAACTATGGCTACACCTTC. This codes for CASSLDRNYGYTF.

This clone appeared once. The genes are TRBV30 and TRBJ1-2; D is unclear. Germline V gene lookup returns CDR1 GTSNPN and CDR2 SVGIG (reference sequence). V was cut by 2 bases and J by 5 bases, with 6 bases left in between. The CDR3 has 11 amino acids. This CDR3 is CAWSILYGYTF. The CDR3, as DNA: TGTGCCTGGAGTATTCTTTATGGCTACACCTTC.